This T cell receptor (beta chain) was recorded in a study of T-cell reconstitution after alpha-beta-depleted transplantation in children. General study findings and limits: From newly produced T cells came most of the T-cell counts and diversity one year after transplant. After transplant, at about two months, alpha-beta T cells were reportedly derived from several hundred expanded graft clones. Where some patients showed high TCRbeta diversity at day 60, it came from recipient T cells and thymic progenitors that had survived.

For TCRbeta, the library was prepared with unique molecular identifiers. TCRdb re-analysed the PCR reads in MiXCR, keeping a single row per CDR3 protein. Of around 440,000 distinct CDR3 sequences in the sample, under 12% were seen once. The V and J ends lost 6 bases and 4 bases, in that order; junction bases with no gene match: 6. The CDR3 has 14 residues. CDR1 LNHDA and CDR2 SQIVND come from the germline V gene (reference sequence). Details on this clonotype: The target antigen is unknown.

The clonotype comes from a child under 10 years old with inherited bone marrow failure, due to receive a stem cell transplant. The starting material was PBMCs, obtained before TCRalphabeta/CD19-depleted stem cell transplant. J is TRBJ2-7 and V is TRBV19; TRBD2 agrees at 10 bases. The CDR3 DNA is TGTGCCAGTAGCCATAGCGGGAGGCTGTACGAGCAGTACTTC. Its translation is CASSHSGRLYEQYF. Full variable domain (rest looked up from reference TRBV19 and TRBJ2-7): DGGITQSPKYLFRKEGQNVTLSCEQNLNHDAMYWYRQDPGQGLRLIYYSQIVNDFQKGDIAEGYSVSREKKESFPLTVTSAQKNPTAFYLCASSHSGRLYEQYFGPGTRLTVT.